This T cell receptor (beta chain) was retrieved from a study of CD8+CD57+ T cells in acquired aplastic anemia. The overall study: Sorting CD4+ and CD8+ cells gave DNA averaging about 3.2 ug. Overall study findings and caveats: Common to patients and controls were twenty-nine CD8+ CDR3 sequences.

Trimming at V came to 2 bases and at J to 1 base, leaving 2 bases not matched to a gene. From germline, CDR1 is SGHRS and CDR2 YFSETQ. There are 14 residues in the CDR3. The study profiled TCR beta VDJ and CDR3 using genomic DNA as template. Using its own MiXCR run on the reads, TCRdb lists one record per CDR3 protein. Among about 180,000 distinct CDR3 sequences, around 45% were seen once, and the ten largest hold around 3%. A word on this clonotype: The antigen is undetermined.

Sequenced input: sorted CD4+, CD8+, or CD8+CD57+ T cells (not recorded which) from PBMCs. The chain carries TRBV5-1 and TRBJ1-1, with 7 bases that match TRBD1. The clonotype was recovered from a human donor in good health. The CDR3 DNA sequence: TGCGCCAGCAGCTTTGGACAGGAGAACACTGAAGCTTTCTTT. Protein sequence: CASSFGQENTEAFF. Combining the CDR3 with reference TRBV5-1 and TRBJ1-1 gives the whole variable domain KAGVTQTPRYLIKTRGQQVTLSCSPISGHRSVSWYQQTPGQGLQFLFEYFSETQRNKGNFPGRFSGRQFSNSRSEMNVSTLELGDSALYLCASSFGQENTEAFFGQGTRLTVV.